Presented here are 25 T cell receptor beta chains from one specimen sequenced in a study of technical replicates of blood from a few donors. The repertoire was sequenced with immunoSEQ multiplex PCR; TCRdb's copy has only in-frame clones and lacks some. The sample contains 99,000 or so clones, around 95% of which appear only once. The material sequenced was T cells isolated from PBMCs. The receptors originated from a human donor in good health.

The chain carries TRBV29-1 and TRBJ1-4; TRBD1 agrees at 8 bases. The CDR3 extends over 13 amino acids. J gave up 8 bases and V 6 bases, and 8 bases lay outside the gene matches. Germline V gene data show CDR1 as SQVTM and CDR2 as ANQGSEA. The CDR3 bases are TGCAGCGTCGGGACAGGCACCACGGAAAAACTGTTTTTT. Protein: CSVGTGTTEKLFF.

This sequence joins TRBV5-1 and TRBJ2-1; 10 nucleotides align to TRBD2. The CDR3 extends over 15 amino acids. Trimming cost V 4 bases and J 8 bases; bases outside gene matches: 9. CDR1 and CDR2 (germline): SGHRS, YFSETQ. CDR3 sequence: CASSVSGGTPYEQFF. The DNA for the CDR3 is TGCGCCAGCAGCGTTAGCGGGGGGACCCCGTATGAGCAGTTCTTC.

This rearrangement joins TRBV27 to TRBJ2-7; the match to TRBD1 covers 7 bases. The length of the CDR3 is 14 residues. Germline CDR1 and CDR2: MNHEY and SMNVEV (reference sequence). Trimming at V came to 7 bases and at J to 2 bases, leaving 8 bases not matched to a gene. CDR3 bases: TGTGCCAGCAAACGTGGGCAGGGGGCCTACGAGCAGTACTTC. This sequence encodes CASKRGQGAYEQYF.

The chain couples TRBV7-3 to TRBJ2-1; D is possibly TRBD2 (7 bases). The CDR3 sequence is 17 residues long. Germline CDR1 reads SGHTA; CDR2 reads FQGTGA. The V gene lost 2 bases and the J gene lost 7 bases, with 21 bases spanning the gap. CDR3 in amino acids: CASSLLYRGGPENEQFF. The CDR3 region has the DNA TGTGCCAGCAGCTTACTGTATAGGGGGGGGCCGGAAAATGAGCAGTTCTTC.

The V and J genes are TRBV14 and TRBJ1-2; D not resolved. Germline assignment: CDR1 SGHDN and CDR2 FVKESK. The CDR3 consists of 14 residues. Trimming removed 0 bases at V and 10 bases at J, with 15 bases between. Here the CDR3 reads CASSQDNRWNDYTF. The CDR3, as DNA: TGTGCCAGCAGCCAAGACAACAGATGGAATGACTACACCTTC.

This clone was recorded once. V usage is TRBV19 and J usage is TRBJ1-6, with a tentative D call TRBD1 (5 bases). CDR3 length: 13 residues. V lost 0 bases to trimming and J lost 14 bases, with 11 bases between them. CDR1 and CDR2 from the germline V gene are LNHDA and SQIVND (reference sequence). CDR3 sequence: CASSIDQGGTLHF. In DNA, the CDR3 is TGTGCCAGTAGTATAGATCAGGGCGGAACCCTCCACTTT.

The gene calls are TRBV6-6 and TRBJ2-7, with TRBD2 identical over 8 bases. The germline V gene has CDR1 MNHNY and CDR2 SVGAGI (reference sequence). The CDR3 is made up of 14 amino acids. Trimming at V came to 8 bases and at J to 7 bases, leaving 13 bases not matched to a gene. The DNA for the CDR3 is TGTGCCAGCGGAAGCGGGGGAACGACTAAGGAGCAGTACTTC. Translated, it gives CASGSGGTTKEQYF.

Of note for this clone: The junction and the germline gene differ at one end; a read error may be behind it. The chain has TRBV5-4 and TRBJ2-2, with unresolved D. CDR3 size: 16 residues. Germline V lookup: CDR1 SGHNT, CDR2 YYREEE (reference sequence). The CDR3 DNA reads as TGTGCCAGCAGCTTGGCCCCCACAGACAACAGCGGGGAGCTGTTTTTT. It encodes CASSLAPTDNSGELFF. Complete variable domain (other parts from reference TRBV5-4 and TRBJ2-2): ETGVTQSPTHLIKTRGQQVTLRCSSQSGHNTVSWYQQALGQGPQFIFQYYREEENGRGNFPPRFSGLQFPNYSSELNVNALELDDSALYLCASSLAPTDNSGELFFGEGSRLTVL.

The V and J genes are TRBV7-9 and TRBJ2-3; TRBD1 aligns across 8 bases. The junction had 9 bases not matched to a gene; V was cut back by 4 bases and J by 3 bases. This CDR3 region has 16 residues. The germline V gene encodes CDR1 SEHNR and CDR2 FQNEAQ (reference sequence). The CDR3 DNA sequence: TGTGCCAGCAGCTACCCAGACAGGGGAGGAACAGATACGCAGTATTTT. Its protein is CASSYPDRGGTDTQYF.

The genes are TRBV7-2 and TRBJ2-1; 8 positions match TRBD1. Trimming took 5 bases from V and 0 from J; bases not matched to a gene: 3. Germline V CDR1 and CDR2: SGHTA, FQGNSA. This CDR3 has 15 residues. The CDR3 protein is CASSGTGSSYNEQFF. CDR3 DNA: TGTGCCAGCAGCGGGACAGGTAGCTCCTACAATGAGCAGTTCTTC.

The J gene is TRBJ2-3, the V gene TRBV5-1; TRBD1 is a possible D gene (6 bases). CDR1 is SGHRS, CDR2 YFSETQ, per germline. The CDR3 length is 14 residues. Deletions cut 2 bases from V and 2 bases from J, with 9 bases between. The CDR3 loop is CASSFGQLTDTQYF. For the CDR3, the DNA is TGCGCCAGCAGCTTCGGACAGCTCACAGATACGCAGTATTTT.

The V and J genes are TRBV7-2 and TRBJ1-5; D gene uncertain. V was shortened by 4 bases and J by 4 bases, with 11 bases between the two germline ends. Germline V gives CDR1 SGHTA, CDR2 FQGNSA. This CDR3 contains 14 residues. The CDR3 DNA reads TGTGCCAGCAGCTCATTGGACTGGAATCAGCCCCAGCATTTT. It specifies CASSSLDWNQPQHF. Combining the CDR3 with reference TRBV7-2 and TRBJ1-5 gives the whole variable domain GAGVSQSPSNKVTEKGKDVELRCDPISGHTALYWYRQSLGQGLEFLIYFQGNSAPDKSGLPSDRFSAERTGGSVSTLTIQRTQQEDSAVYLCASSSLDWNQPQHFGDGTRLSIL.

The rearrangement links TRBV27 to TRBJ2-5; 11 bases map to TRBD1. With V trimmed by 5 bases and J by 5 bases, 10 bases remained unmatched. The germline V gene encodes CDR1 MNHEY and CDR2 SMNVEV (reference sequence). The CDR3 sequence is 16 residues long. The CDR3 DNA is TGTGCCAGCAGTCCGGGACAGGGGGGCATAAGGGAGACCCAGTACTTC. It specifies CASSPGQGGIRETQYF.

V and J are TRBV5-1 and TRBJ1-5; possible D gene TRBD1, 5 bases. CDR3 length: 16 amino acids. V was trimmed by 1 base and J by 1 base, leaving 12 bases between them. CDR1 and CDR2 (germline): SGHRS, YFSETQ. CDR3 protein: CASSLSGMGSNQPQHF. The DNA of the CDR3 is TGCGCCAGCAGCTTGTCAGGGATGGGAAGCAATCAGCCCCAGCATTTT.

In DNA, the CDR3 is TGTGCCAGCAGCTTGACAACCGTTATACAGGGGGAGGGGGATGAAGCTTTCTTT. Its translation: CASSLTTVIQGEGDEAFF. This chain uses TRBV11-1 with TRBJ1-1, with TRBD1 identical over 8 bases. This CDR3 is 18 amino acids long. Trimming removed 3 bases from V and 7 bases from J; junction bases left unmatched: 19. Germline values: CDR1 SGHAT, CDR2 FQDESV (reference sequence).

V usage is TRBV18 and J usage is TRBJ1-2, with D unclear. In germline, CDR1 is KGHSH, CDR2 LQKENI. V shed 2 bases and J shed 2 bases, with 6 bases lying between them. The CDR3 consists of 13 residues. CDR3 sequence reads: CASSPEFNYGYTF. The DNA of the CDR3 is TGTGCCAGCTCACCAGAGTTCAACTATGGCTACACCTTC.

The J gene is TRBJ2-3, the V gene TRBV5-1; D call uncertain. Trimming removed 3 bases at V and 1 base at J, with 6 bases between. The V gene's germline CDR1 is SGHRS and CDR2 YFSETQ. The CDR3 contains 13 residues. The CDR3 sequence: CASSYGRTDTQYF. The CDR3, as DNA: TGCGCCAGCAGCTACGGTCGCACAGATACGCAGTATTTT.

The CDR3 loop is CASSLARDEKLFF. The CDR3 DNA is TGTGCCAGCAGCTTGGCCAGGGATGAAAAACTGTTTTTT. V is TRBV5-4 and J is TRBJ1-4; D perhaps matches TRBD1 (5 bases). Germline loops: CDR1 SGHNT, CDR2 YYREEE (reference sequence). This CDR3 has 13 amino acids. The V end lost 0 bases, the J end lost 6 bases, and 6 bases lay between the germline ends.

The genes are TRBV6-5 and TRBJ2-1; tentative D call: TRBD2 (5 bases). The ends were cut back, 6 bases at V and 9 bases at J, with 12 bases in the middle. Germline V gene lookup returns CDR1 MNHEY and CDR2 SVGAGI. This CDR3 comprises 12 residues. The CDR3 DNA follows: TGTGCCAGCAGATCTAGCTCGGTTGAGCAGTTCTTC. Translating it yields CASRSSSVEQFF.

The chain combines TRBV11-3 with TRBJ2-5; 7 nucleotides line up with TRBD1. Trimming cost V 4 bases and J 4 bases; bases outside gene matches: 9. CDR1 is SGHNT and CDR2 is YENEEA in the germline V gene. The length of the CDR3 is 15 residues. This chain's CDR3 is CASSSMGQRGETQYF. CDR3 bases: TGTGCCAGCAGCTCAATGGGACAGAGGGGAGAGACCCAGTACTTC.

This chain joins TRBV10-3 and TRBJ1-1; 9 nucleotides agree with TRBD1. CDR1 and CDR2 from the germline V gene are ENHRY and SYGVKD. With V trimmed by 6 bases and J by 11 bases, 10 bases remained unmatched. The CDR3 runs to 13 residues. For the CDR3, the DNA is TGTGCCATCAGCGACTGGGGACAGGGTGGGGCTTTCTTT. Translated, it gives CAISDWGQGGAFF.

The CDR3 sequence: CASSYSGLAYEQYF. CDR3 in DNA: TGTGCCAGCAGTTACTCTGGACTAGCCTACGAGCAGTACTTC. The chain joins TRBV6-5 to TRBJ2-7; 7 bases align to TRBD2. Germline CDR1 MNHEY, CDR2 SVGAGI. The CDR3 consists of 14 residues. V shed 0 bases, J shed 2 bases, and the junction held 1 base outside the gene matches.

The rearrangement links TRBV15 to TRBJ2-2; D possibly corresponds to TRBD2 (6 bases). Deletions cut 8 bases from V and 4 bases from J, with 11 bases between. Germline CDR1 is LNHNV and CDR2 is YYDKDF (reference sequence). This CDR3 spans 13 amino acids. The CDR3 reads CATSRDFTGELFF. The CDR3 DNA is TGTGCCACCTCGCGGGATTTCACCGGGGAGCTGTTTTTT.

The chain recombines TRBV7-2 with TRBJ2-5, with 10 nucleotides matching TRBD2. The V and J ends lost 6 bases and 2 bases, in that order; junction bases with no gene match: 9. CDR3 length: 16 residues. Germline-derived CDR1 and CDR2 are SGHTA and FQGNSA. The CDR3 DNA sequence: TGTGCCAGCAGAGCTAGCGGGGGCCCAACTCAAGAGACCCAGTACTTC. It translates to CASRASGGPTQETQYF. The full variable domain, its missing parts supplied by reference TRBV7-2 and TRBJ2-5, is GAGVSQSPSNKVTEKGKDVELRCDPISGHTALYWYRQSLGQGLEFLIYFQGNSAPDKSGLPSDRFSAERTGGSVSTLTIQRTQQEDSAVYLCASRASGGPTQETQYFGPGTRLLVL.

The chain is built from TRBV5-4 and TRBJ1-1; TRBD1 matches 7 bases. This CDR3 spans 14 amino acids. Trimming at V came to 0 bases and at J to 1 base, leaving 0 bases not matched to a gene. CDR1 and CDR2 (germline): SGHNT, YYREEE (reference sequence). CDR3 sequence reads: CASSLEGANTEAFF. CDR3 DNA sequence: TGTGCCAGCAGCTTGGAGGGGGCGAACACTGAAGCTTTCTTT.